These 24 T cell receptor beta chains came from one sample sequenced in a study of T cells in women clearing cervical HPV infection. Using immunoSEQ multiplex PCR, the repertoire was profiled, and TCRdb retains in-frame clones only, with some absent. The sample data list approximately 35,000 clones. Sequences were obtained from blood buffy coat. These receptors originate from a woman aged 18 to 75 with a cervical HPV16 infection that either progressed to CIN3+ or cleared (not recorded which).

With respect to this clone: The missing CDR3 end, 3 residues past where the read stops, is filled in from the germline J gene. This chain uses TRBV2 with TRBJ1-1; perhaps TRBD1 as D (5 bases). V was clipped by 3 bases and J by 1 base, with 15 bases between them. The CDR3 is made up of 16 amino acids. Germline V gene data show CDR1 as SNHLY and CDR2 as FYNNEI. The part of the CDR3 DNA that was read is TGTGCCAGCAGTGAGAGGGGACTAATGAGGAACACTGAA. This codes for CASSERGLMRNTE. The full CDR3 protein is CASSERGLMRNTEAFF. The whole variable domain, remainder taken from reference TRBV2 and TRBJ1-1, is EPEVTQTPSHQVTQMGQEVILRCVPISNHLYFYWYRQILGQKVEFLVSFYNNEISEKSEIFDDQFSVERPDGSNFTLKIRSTKLEDSAMYFCASSERGLMRNTEAFFGQGTRLTVV.

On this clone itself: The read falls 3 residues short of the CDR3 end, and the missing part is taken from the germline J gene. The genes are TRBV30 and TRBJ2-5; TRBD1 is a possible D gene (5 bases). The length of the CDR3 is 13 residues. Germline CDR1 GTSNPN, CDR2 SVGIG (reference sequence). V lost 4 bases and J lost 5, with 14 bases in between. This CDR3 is CAWTGGAEETQYF. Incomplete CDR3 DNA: TGTGCCTGGACCGGTGGGGCGGAGGAGACC.

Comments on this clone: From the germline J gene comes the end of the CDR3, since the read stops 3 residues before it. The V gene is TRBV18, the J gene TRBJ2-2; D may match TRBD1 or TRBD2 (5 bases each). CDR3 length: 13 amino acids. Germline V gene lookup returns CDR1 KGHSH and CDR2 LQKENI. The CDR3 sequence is CASSPRGDEKLFF. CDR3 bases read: TGTGCCAGCTCACCCCGAGGGGATGAAAAG.

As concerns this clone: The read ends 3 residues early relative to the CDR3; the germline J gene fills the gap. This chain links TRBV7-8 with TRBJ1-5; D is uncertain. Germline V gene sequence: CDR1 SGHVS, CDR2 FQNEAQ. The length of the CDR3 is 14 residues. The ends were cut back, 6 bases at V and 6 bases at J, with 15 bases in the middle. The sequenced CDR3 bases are TGTGCCAGCAGTTCGGACCTGCGGGGTCAGCCC. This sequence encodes CASSSDLRGQP. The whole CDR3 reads CASSSDLRGQPQHF.

The sequenced CDR3 bases are TGTGCCAGCAGCCCCGGGACAGGGTTGTCCGGC. Its translation: CASSPGTGLSG. The whole CDR3 protein is CASSPGTGLSGYTF. V usage is TRBV5-5 and J usage is TRBJ1-2; 9 nucleotides match TRBD1. The read ends 3 residues before the CDR3 terminus; that terminus is restored from the germline J gene. The length of the CDR3 is 14 residues. Germline V gene sequence: CDR1 SGHKS, CDR2 YYEKEE (reference sequence). Complete variable domain (other parts from reference TRBV5-5 and TRBJ1-2): DAGVTQSPTHLIKTRGQQVTLRCSPISGHKSVSWYQQVLGQGPQFIFQYYEKEERGRGNFPDRFSARQFPNYSSELNVNALLLGDSALYLCASSPGTGLSGYTFGSGTRLTVV.

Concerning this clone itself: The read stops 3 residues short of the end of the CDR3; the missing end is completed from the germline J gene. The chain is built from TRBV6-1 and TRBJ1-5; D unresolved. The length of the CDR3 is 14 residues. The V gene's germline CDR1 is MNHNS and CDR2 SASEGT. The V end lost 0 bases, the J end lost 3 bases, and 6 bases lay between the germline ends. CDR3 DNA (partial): TGTGCCAGCAGTGAAGCCGGGGTCAATCAGCCC. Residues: CASSEAGVNQP. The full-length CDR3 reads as CASSEAGVNQPQHF.

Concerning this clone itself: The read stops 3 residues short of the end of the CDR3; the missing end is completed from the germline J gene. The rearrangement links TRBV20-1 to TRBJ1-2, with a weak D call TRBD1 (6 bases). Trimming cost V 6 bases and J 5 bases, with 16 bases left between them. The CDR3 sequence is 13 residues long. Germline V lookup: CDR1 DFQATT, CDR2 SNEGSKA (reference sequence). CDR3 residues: CSAQTRGIYGYTF. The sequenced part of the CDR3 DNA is TGCAGTGCCCAGACAAGGGGGATTTATGGC.

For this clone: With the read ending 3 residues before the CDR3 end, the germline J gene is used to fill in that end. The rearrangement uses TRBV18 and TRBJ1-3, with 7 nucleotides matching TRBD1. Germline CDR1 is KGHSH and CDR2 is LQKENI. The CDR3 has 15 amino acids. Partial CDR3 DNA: TGTGCCAGCTCCCCCGGACAGGTCACTGGAACCCCC. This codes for CASSPGQVTGTP. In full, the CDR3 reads CASSPGQVTGTPIYF.

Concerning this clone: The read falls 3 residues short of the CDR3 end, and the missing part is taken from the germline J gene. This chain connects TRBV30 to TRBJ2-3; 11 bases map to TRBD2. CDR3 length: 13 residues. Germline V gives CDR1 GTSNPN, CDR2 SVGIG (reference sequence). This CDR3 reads CAWSGSGGETQYF. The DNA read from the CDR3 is TGTGCCTGGAGTGGTAGCGGGGGGGAGACG.

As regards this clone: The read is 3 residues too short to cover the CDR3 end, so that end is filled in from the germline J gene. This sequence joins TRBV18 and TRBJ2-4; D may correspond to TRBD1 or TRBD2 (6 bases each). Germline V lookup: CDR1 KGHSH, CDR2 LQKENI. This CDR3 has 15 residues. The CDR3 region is CASSPGARGGYGQYF. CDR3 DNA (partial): TGTGCCAGCTCACCCGGCGCCAGGGGAGGCTATGGT. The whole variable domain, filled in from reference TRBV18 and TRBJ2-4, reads NAGVMQNPRHLVRRRGQEARLRCSPMKGHSHVYWYRQLPEEGLKFMVYLQKENIIDESGMPKERFSAEFPKEGPSILRIQQVVRGDSAAYFCASSPGARGGYGQYFGAGTRLSVL.

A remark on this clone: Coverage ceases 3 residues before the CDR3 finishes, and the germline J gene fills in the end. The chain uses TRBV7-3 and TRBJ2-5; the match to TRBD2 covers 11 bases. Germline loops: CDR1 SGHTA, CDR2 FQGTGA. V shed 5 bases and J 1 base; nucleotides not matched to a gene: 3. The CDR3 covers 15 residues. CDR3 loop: CASSLLAGAQETQYF. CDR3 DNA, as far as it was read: TGTGCCAGCAGCCTACTAGCGGGAGCCCAAGAGACC. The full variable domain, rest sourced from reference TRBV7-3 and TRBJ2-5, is GAGVSQTPSNKVTEKGKYVELRCDPISGHTALYWYRQSLGQGPEFLIYFQGTGAADDSGLPNDRFFAVRPEGSVSTLKIQRTERGDSAVYLCASSLLAGAQETQYFGPGTRLLVL.

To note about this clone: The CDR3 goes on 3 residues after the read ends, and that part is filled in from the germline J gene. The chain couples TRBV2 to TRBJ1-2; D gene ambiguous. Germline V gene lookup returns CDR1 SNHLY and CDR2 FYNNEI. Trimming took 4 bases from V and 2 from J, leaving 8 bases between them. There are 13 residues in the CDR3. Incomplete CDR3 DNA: TGTGCCAGCAGTGCCAGTGTCAACTATGGC. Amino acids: CASSASVNYG. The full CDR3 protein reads CASSASVNYGYTF.

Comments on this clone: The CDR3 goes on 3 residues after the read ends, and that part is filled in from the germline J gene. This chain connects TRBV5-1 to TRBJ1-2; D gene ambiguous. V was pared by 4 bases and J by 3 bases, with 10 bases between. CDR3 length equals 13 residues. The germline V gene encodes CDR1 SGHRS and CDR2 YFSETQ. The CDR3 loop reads CASSPSGDYGYTF. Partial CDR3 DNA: TGCGCCAGCAGCCCCTCGGGTGACTATGGC.

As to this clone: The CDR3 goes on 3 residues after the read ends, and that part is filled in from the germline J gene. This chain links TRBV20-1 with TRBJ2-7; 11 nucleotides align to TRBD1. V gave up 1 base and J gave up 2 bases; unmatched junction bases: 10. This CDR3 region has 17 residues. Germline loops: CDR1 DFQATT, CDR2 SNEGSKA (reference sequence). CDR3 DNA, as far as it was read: TGCAGTGCTAGAGTTGCGCCCGGACAGGGGGCCACCTACGAG. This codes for CSARVAPGQGATYE. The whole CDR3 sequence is CSARVAPGQGATYEQYF.

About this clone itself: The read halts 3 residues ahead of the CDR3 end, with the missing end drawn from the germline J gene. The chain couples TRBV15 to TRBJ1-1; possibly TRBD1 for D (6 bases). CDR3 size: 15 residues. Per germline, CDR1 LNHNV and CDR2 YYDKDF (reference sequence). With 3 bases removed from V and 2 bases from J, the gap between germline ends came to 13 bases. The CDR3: CATSSNWDINTEAFF. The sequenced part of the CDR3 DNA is TGTGCCACCAGCAGCAATTGGGACATTAACACTGAA.

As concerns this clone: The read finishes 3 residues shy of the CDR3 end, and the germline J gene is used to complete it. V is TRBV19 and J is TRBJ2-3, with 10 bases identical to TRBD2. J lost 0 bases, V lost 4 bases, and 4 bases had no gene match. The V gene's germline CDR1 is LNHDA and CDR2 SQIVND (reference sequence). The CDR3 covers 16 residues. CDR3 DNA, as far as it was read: TGTGCCAGTAGTACGGGACTAGCGCGTAGCACAGATACG. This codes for CASSTGLARSTDT. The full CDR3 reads CASSTGLARSTDTQYF.

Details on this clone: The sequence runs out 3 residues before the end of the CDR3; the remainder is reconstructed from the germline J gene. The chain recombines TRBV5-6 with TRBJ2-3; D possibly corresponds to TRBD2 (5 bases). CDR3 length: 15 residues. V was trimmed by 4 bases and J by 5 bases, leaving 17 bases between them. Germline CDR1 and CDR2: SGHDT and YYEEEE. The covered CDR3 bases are TGTGCCAGCAGCCCACCTCACCATCGGGGAGATACG. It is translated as CASSPPHHRGDT. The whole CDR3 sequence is CASSPPHHRGDTQYF. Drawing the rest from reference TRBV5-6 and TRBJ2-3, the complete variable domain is DAGVTQSPTHLIKTRGQQVTLRCSPKSGHDTVSWYQQALGQGPQFIFQYYEEEERQRGNFPDRFSGHQFPNYSSELNVNALLLGDSALYLCASSPPHHRGDTQYFGPGTRLTVL.

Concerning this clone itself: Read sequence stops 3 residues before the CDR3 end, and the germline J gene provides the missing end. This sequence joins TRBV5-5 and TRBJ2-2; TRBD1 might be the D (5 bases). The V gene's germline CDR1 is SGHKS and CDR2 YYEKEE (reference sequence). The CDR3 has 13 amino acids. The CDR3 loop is CASCRDLNEKLFF. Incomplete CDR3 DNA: TGTGCCAGCTGCAGGGATCTTAATGAAAAG.

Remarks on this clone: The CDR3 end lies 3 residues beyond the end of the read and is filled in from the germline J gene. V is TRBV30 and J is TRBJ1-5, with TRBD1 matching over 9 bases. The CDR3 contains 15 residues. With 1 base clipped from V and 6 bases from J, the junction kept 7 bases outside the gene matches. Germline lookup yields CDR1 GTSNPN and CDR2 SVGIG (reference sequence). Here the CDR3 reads CAWSANPQGAQPQHF. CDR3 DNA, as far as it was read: TGTGCCTGGAGTGCTAACCCACAGGGGGCTCAGCCC.

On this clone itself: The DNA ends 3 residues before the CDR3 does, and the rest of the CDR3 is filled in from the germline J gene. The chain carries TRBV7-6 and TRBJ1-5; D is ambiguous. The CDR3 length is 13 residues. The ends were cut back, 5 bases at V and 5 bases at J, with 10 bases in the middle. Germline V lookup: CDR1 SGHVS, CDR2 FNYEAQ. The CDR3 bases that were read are TGTGCCAGCAGCCAGAATAGGGATCAGCCC. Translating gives CASSQNRDQP. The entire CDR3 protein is CASSQNRDQPQHF.

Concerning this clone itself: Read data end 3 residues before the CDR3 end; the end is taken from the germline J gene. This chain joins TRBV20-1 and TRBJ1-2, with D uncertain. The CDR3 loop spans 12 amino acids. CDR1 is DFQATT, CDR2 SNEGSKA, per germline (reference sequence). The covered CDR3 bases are TGCAGTGCCCGCCGTGGGCAGACGGGC. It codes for CSARRGQTG. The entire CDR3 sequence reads CSARRGQTGYTF.

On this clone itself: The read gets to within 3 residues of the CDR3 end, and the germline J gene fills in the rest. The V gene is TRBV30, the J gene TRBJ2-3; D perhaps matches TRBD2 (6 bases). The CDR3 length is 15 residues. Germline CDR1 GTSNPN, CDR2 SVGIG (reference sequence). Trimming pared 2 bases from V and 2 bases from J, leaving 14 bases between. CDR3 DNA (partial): TGTGCCTGGAGTTACGGGGGTCAATTCACAGATACG. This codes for CAWSYGGQFTDT. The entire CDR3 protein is CAWSYGGQFTDTQYF.

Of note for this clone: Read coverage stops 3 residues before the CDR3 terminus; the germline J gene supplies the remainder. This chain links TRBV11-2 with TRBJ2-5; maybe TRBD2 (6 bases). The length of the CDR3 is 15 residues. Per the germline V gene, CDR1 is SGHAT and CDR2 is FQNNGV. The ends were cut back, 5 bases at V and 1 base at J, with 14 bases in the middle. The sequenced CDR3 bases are TGTGCCAGCAGCCGCGCCGCGGGGACCCAAGAGACC. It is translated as CASSRAAGTQET. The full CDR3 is CASSRAAGTQETQYF.

Partial CDR3 DNA: TGTGCCAGCAGCATGGACAGTGGGAATCAGCCG. The encoded protein is CASSMDSGNQP. The entire CDR3 is CASSMDSGNQPQYF. The chain combines TRBV7-9 with TRBJ2-3; a possible D gene is TRBD1 (6 bases). The read falls 3 residues short of the CDR3 end, and the missing part is taken from the germline J gene. This CDR3 region has 14 residues. Per germline, CDR1 SEHNR and CDR2 FQNEAQ (reference sequence).